A single sample is the source of the 23 T cell receptor beta chains below, sequenced in a study of Graves' ophthalmopathy and Graves' hyperthyroidism (dated 2018 in TCRdb). Sequencing was performed on an Illumina HiSeq 2000. For repertoire sequencing, TCR beta CDR3 regions were amplified from RNA transcripts. HTBI primers and the Qiagen OneStep RT-PCR kit were used in a first-round RT-PCR, which was followed by a second-round multiplex PCR, size selection and purification. TCRdb handled the public reads itself, with Q25 trimming in fastp and clone calling in MiXCR, and kept productive beta chains. Each CDR3 protein gets just one entry, which takes the most common genes and DNA from the rows behind it. The sample table lists over 450,000 distinct CDR3 sequences, around 14% of them with a count of one. Roughly 9.8% of the sample is in the top ten clones. Sequencing used blood. The source of these receptors is a woman younger than 45 with Graves' ophthalmopathy. Donor details come from another sample of the same person, matched by shared clones.

At least ten counts were recorded for this clonotype. The V gene is TRBV27, the J gene TRBJ1-5; D is perhaps TRBD1 (5 bases). The V gene's germline CDR1 is MNHEY and CDR2 SMNVEV (reference sequence). The CDR3 extends over 14 amino acids. Trimming removed 10 bases from V and 1 base from J, with 14 bases in between. The chain's CDR3 is CATWGGESNQPQHF. Written as DNA, the CDR3 is TGTGCCACCTGGGGGGGGGAGAGCAATCAGCCCCAGCATTTT.

The chain is built from TRBV10-3 and TRBJ2-5; tentatively, D is TRBD2 (5 bases). The CDR3 covers 15 residues. The germline V and J ends were trimmed by 2 bases and 1 base, with 11 bases remaining between them. CDR1 ENHRY and CDR2 SYGVKD come from the germline V gene. The CDR3 here is CAISEAATSQETQYF. The CDR3 bases are TGTGCCATCAGTGAGGCGGCCACTAGCCAAGAGACCCAGTACTTC.

The chain couples TRBV20-1 to TRBJ2-3, with 12 bases lining up with TRBD2. V trimming: 0 bases; J trimming: 2 bases; junction bases outside the gene matches: 9. Germline loops: CDR1 DFQATT, CDR2 SNEGSKA (reference sequence). The CDR3 is 18 residues long. CDR3 in amino acids: CSARDTLLAGGLTDTQYF. CDR3 DNA: TGCAGTGCTAGAGATACACTCCTAGCGGGGGGGCTCACAGATACGCAGTATTTT.

This clonotype was observed at least ten times. The genes are TRBV19 and TRBJ1-2, with 9 bases aligning to TRBD1. The CDR3 has 13 residues. Germline CDR1 reads LNHDA; CDR2 reads SQIVND (reference sequence). J was trimmed by 10 bases and V by 5 bases; bases with no gene match: 8. The CDR3 DNA reads TGTGCCAGTAGTTCGCGGGACAGGGAGGACTACACCTTC. It translates to CASSSRDREDYTF.

There are many counts of this clonotype. The chain uses TRBV27 and TRBJ2-5; 8 bases line up with TRBD2. Trimming at V came to 5 bases and at J to 5 bases, leaving 13 bases not matched to a gene. There are 16 residues in the CDR3. Looked up from germline, CDR1 is MNHEY and CDR2 is SMNVEV (reference sequence). The CDR3 protein is CASSPIGTRARETQYF. In DNA form, the CDR3 reads TGTGCCAGCAGTCCGATCGGGACTAGGGCTCGGGAGACCCAGTACTTC.

The chain links TRBV9 to TRBJ1-2, with 7 bases aligning to TRBD1. V lost 0 bases and J lost 5; bases outside the gene matches: 10. Per the germline V gene, CDR1 is SGDLS and CDR2 is YYNGEE. The CDR3 length is 16 residues. In DNA form, the CDR3 reads TGTGCCAGCAGCGTAGGGAATTGGGACAGCGGTTATGGCTACACCTTC. Translated, it gives CASSVGNWDSGYGYTF.

This clonotype was observed many times. For the CDR3, the DNA is TGTGCCTGGAGTGGAGACGTTGCCTACGAGCAGTACTTC. It encodes CAWSGDVAYEQYF. This sequence joins TRBV30 and TRBJ2-7; unclear D gene. There are 13 residues in the CDR3. Germline CDR1 GTSNPN, CDR2 SVGIG (reference sequence). V was cut by 1 base and J by 2 bases, with 9 bases left in between. The full variable domain, its missing parts supplied by reference TRBV30 and TRBJ2-7, is SQTIHQWPATLVQPVGSPLSLECTVEGTSNPNLYWYRQAAGRGLQLLFYSVGIGQISSEVPQNLSASRPQDRQFILSSKKLLLSDSGFYLCAWSGDVAYEQYFGPGTRLTVT.

At least ten counts were recorded for this clonotype. J is TRBJ1-6 and V is TRBV30, with TRBD1 matching 7 bases. Germline CDR1 and CDR2: GTSNPN and SVGIG (reference sequence). The CDR3 contains 15 residues. The J segment lost 10 bases and the V segment lost 2 bases, leaving 11 bases of the junction unmatched. CDR3 in DNA: TGTGCCTGGAGTCCGACCGGGACAGTAAAATCACCCCTCCACTTT. Amino acid sequence: CAWSPTGTVKSPLHF.

As to this clonotype: A much larger clone lies a single base off, so this may be a read error. The chain couples TRBV6-5 to TRBJ2-7; D is uncertain. There are 11 residues in the CDR3. The germline CDR1 and CDR2 sequences are MNHEY and SVGAGI. CDR3 nucleotide sequence: TGTGCCAGCAGGTACTACTACGAGCAGTACGTC. Its protein is CASRYYYEQYV.

This clonotype has at least ten counts. The chain has TRBV6-2 or TRBV6-3 and TRBJ2-7; perhaps TRBD1 as D (6 bases). The V end lost 8 bases, the J end lost 5 bases, and 22 bases lay between the germline ends. The CDR3 contains 15 residues. The germline gives CDR1 MNHEY, CDR2 SVGEGT. The CDR3, as DNA: TGTGCCAGCCTCTGGCTCGGGAAGGGGGTCCACGAGCAGTACTTC. This translates into CASLWLGKGVHEQYF.

This clonotype was counted many times. The chain is built from TRBV14 and TRBJ2-7; D is perhaps TRBD1 (6 bases). The CDR3 consists of 13 residues. Trimming shortened V by 6 bases and J by 4 bases, and 13 bases separated the two germline ends. CDR1 SGHDN and CDR2 FVKESK come from the germline V gene. The CDR3 nucleotides read TGTGCCAGCAGACACCGGGACATGTACGAGCAGTACTTC. Its protein product is CASRHRDMYEQYF.

This clonotype appeared many times. This chain uses TRBV6-1 with TRBJ2-5; D is undetermined. The V and J ends lost 2 bases and 5 bases respectively, with 6 bases between them. This CDR3 comprises 12 residues. Germline V gives CDR1 MNHNS, CDR2 SASEGT. CDR3 DNA: TGTGCCAGCAGTGAACAAAGGGAGACCCAGTACTTC. This translates into CASSEQRETQYF.

The chain uses TRBV4-1 and TRBJ2-7, with TRBD2 as a possible D gene (5 bases). Germline V gene data show CDR1 as MGHRA and CDR2 as YSYEKL. Trimming left V 0 bases short and J 3 bases short, with 18 bases between. This CDR3 comprises 17 residues. Here the CDR3 reads CASSQDELNSVRYEQYF. CDR3 nucleotide sequence: TGCGCCAGCAGCCAAGATGAACTGAATAGCGTGCGCTACGAGCAGTACTTC.

This clonotype was counted ten times or more. The CDR3 coding sequence is TGTGCCAGCAGCTGGACAGGGGCCGAAGCTTTCTTT. Translation: CASSWTGAEAFF. The rearrangement links TRBV7-9 to TRBJ1-1, with 9 bases that match TRBD1. Germline CDR1 SEHNR, CDR2 FQNEAQ (reference sequence). Unmatched junction bases numbered 2, after V lost 4 bases and J lost 8 bases. The length of the CDR3 is 12 residues.

This clonotype was found many times. The genes are TRBV14 and TRBJ1-6, with a tentative D call TRBD1 (5 bases). V was cut by 1 base and J by 10 bases, with 11 bases left in between. The CDR3 has 14 amino acids. Germline V gene sequence: CDR1 SGHDN, CDR2 FVKESK. Here the CDR3 reads CASSQVRAVSPLHF. The CDR3 region has the DNA TGTGCCAGCAGCCAAGTCAGGGCGGTATCACCCCTCCACTTT.

This clonotype was seen many times. Here the CDR3 reads CASSYSIPGSYAPEAFF. The CDR3 DNA reads as TGTGCCAGCAGTTACTCTATCCCGGGATCCTACGCCCCTGAAGCTTTCTTT. This chain connects TRBV6-5 to TRBJ1-1, with D hard to call. CDR1 and CDR2 from the germline V gene are MNHEY and SVGAGI. V was shortened by 0 bases and J by 6 bases, with 20 bases between the two germline ends. The CDR3 is made up of 17 amino acids.

This clonotype was recorded at least ten times. The gene calls are TRBV24-1 and TRBJ2-2; possible D gene TRBD2, 7 bases. This CDR3 is 15 amino acids long. Germline loops: CDR1 KGHDR, CDR2 SFDVKD. Between the trimmed V and J ends, which lost 9 bases and 6 bases, there was a span of 19 bases. The CDR3 region has the DNA TGTGCCACCGGAGCCGGGGGGCGCGTCTCCGGGGAGCTGTTTTTT. Protein sequence: CATGAGGRVSGELFF.

This clonotype was counted ten times or more. V and J are TRBV6-5 and TRBJ1-2; D perhaps matches TRBD1 (6 bases). The CDR3 is 16 amino acids. Trimming left V 0 bases short and J 4 bases short, with 15 bases between. Germline values: CDR1 MNHEY, CDR2 SVGAGI. In DNA, the CDR3 is TGTGCCAGCAGTTACTCGATTGTGCAGGGGTCCTATGGCTACACCTTC. Translating it yields CASSYSIVQGSYGYTF.

This clonotype was counted many times. The gene calls are TRBV5-1 and TRBJ2-7; 7 bases align to TRBD1. V dropped 1 base and J dropped 3; count of bases not matched to a gene: 4. Germline V lookup: CDR1 SGHRS, CDR2 YFSETQ. The CDR3 spans 14 residues. CDR3 sequence: CASSLSGGHYEQYF. The CDR3 DNA is TGCGCCAGCAGCTTGTCAGGGGGTCACTACGAGCAGTACTTC.

This clonotype has ten or more counts. This rearrangement joins TRBV12-3 or TRBV12-4 to TRBJ1-6, with a tentative D call TRBD1 (6 bases). The length of the CDR3 is 14 residues. Trimming removed 6 bases at V and 3 bases at J, with 9 bases between. This chain's CDR3 is CASRQTGYNSPLHF. The CDR3 DNA is TGTGCCAGCAGACAGACAGGCTATAATTCACCCCTCCACTTT.

V gene TRBV12-3 or TRBV12-4 combines with J gene TRBJ1-1, with D possibly matching TRBD1 (6 bases). V lost 7 bases to trimming and J lost 0 bases, with 15 bases between them. The CDR3 extends over 15 amino acids. The CDR3 nucleotides are TGTGCCAGCACCCCAAGGACAGCCGTGAACACTGAAGCTTTCTTT. This encodes CASTPRTAVNTEAFF.

This clonotype was recorded many times. This chain uses TRBV9 with TRBJ2-5; D is possibly TRBD1 (5 bases). This CDR3 region has 14 residues. The V and J ends lost 1 base and 1 base respectively, with 8 bases between them. In germline, CDR1 is SGDLS, CDR2 YYNGEE. CDR3 DNA sequence: TGTGCCAGCAGCGTAACAGGACCCCAAGAGACCCAGTACTTC. Its translation is CASSVTGPQETQYF.

Ten or more counts support this clonotype. The CDR3, as DNA: TGTGCCAGCAGTGAAGGGCAGGAAGTTCGGCCCCAGCATTTT. Residues: CASSEGQEVRPQHF. This rearrangement joins TRBV6-1 to TRBJ1-5; D gene uncertain. The CDR3 runs to 14 residues. V was pared by 1 base and J by 9 bases, with 13 bases between. Germline values: CDR1 MNHNS, CDR2 SASEGT.